This TCR beta chain was captured in a study of T cell responses to AZD1222 COVID-19 vaccine. Findings and caveats of the study: Repertoires were obtained solely post-peak T cell response. Unmutated variant regions are reportedly the target of nearly half of TCRs that are spike-specific.

Produced via immunoSEQ multiplex PCR; TCRdb's table is partial and in-frame only. Counted here are some 100,000 clones, approximately 90% occurring once; the ten biggest clones make up approximately 17%. Turning to this clone: Its matching antigen is unknown.

The TCR was taken from an adult in good health. Specimen: peripheral blood, collected on day 0 of AZD1222 vaccination.

The CDR3 DNA sequence: TGTGCCAGCGCGGACCCTACCGACTATGGCTACACCTTC. Protein product: CASADPTDYGYTF. This rearrangement joins TRBV11-1 to TRBJ1-2; no reliable D call. Germline CDR1 SGHAT, CDR2 FQDESV (reference sequence). V was pared by 8 bases and J by 3 bases, with 13 bases between. The CDR3 length is 13 residues.